The clone carrying this T cell receptor beta chain showed up just a few times. Profiled with immunoSEQ multiplex PCR; TCRdb holds only in-frame clones, not every one. The sample lists around 2.5 million clones; 80% to 95% were seen once. This specimen belongs to a study of shared clonotypes between healthy human individuals. The source material was naive CD4+ T cells from PBMCs. Sample subset: CD45RA+ positively selected. This TCR came from a man aged 18 to 29 in good health. Some clones in this sample may be carry-over from other donors' samples.

Here the CDR3 DNA reads TGTGCCAGCGGGACAGGGGCTGGAAACACCATATATTTT. This codes for CASGTGAGNTIYF. This sequence joins TRBV2 and TRBJ1-3; the match to TRBD1 covers 10 bases. V lost 8 bases and J lost 2; bases outside the gene matches: 0. This CDR3 has 13 residues. Germline V gene data show CDR1 as SNHLY and CDR2 as FYNNEI.